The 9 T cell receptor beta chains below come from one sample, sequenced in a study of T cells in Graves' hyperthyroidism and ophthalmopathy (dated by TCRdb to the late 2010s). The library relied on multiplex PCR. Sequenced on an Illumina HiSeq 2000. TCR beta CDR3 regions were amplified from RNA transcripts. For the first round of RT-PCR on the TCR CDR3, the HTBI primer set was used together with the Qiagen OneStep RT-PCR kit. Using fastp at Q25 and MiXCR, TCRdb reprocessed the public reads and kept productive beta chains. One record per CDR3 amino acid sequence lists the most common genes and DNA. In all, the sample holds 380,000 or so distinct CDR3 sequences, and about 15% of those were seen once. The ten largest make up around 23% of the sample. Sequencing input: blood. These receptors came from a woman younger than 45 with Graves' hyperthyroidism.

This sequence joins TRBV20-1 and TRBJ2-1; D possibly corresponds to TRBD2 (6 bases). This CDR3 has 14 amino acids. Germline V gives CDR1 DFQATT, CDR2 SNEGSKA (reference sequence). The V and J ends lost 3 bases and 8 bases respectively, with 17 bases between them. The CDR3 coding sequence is TGCAGTGCTAGGAGAAGACTAGTACTCGATGAGCAGTTCTTC. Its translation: CSARRRLVLDEQFF.

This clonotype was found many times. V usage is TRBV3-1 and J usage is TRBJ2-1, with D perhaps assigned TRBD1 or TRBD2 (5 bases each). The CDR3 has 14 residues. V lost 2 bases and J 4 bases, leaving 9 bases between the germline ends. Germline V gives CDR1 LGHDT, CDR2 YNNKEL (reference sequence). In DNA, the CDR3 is TGTGCCAGCAGCCAACGGGACGCTTACAATGAGCAGTTCTTC. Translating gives CASSQRDAYNEQFF.

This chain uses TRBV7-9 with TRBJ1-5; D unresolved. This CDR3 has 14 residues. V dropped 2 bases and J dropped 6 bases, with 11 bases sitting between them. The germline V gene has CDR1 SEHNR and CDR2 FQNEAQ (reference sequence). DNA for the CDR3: TGTGCCAGCAGCTTAATCCCAAACGGTCAGCCCCAGCATTTT. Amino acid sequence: CASSLIPNGQPQHF.

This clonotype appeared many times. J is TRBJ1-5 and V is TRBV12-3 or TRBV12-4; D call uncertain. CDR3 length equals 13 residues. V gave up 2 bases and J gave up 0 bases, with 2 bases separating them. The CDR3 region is CASSLNSNQPQHF. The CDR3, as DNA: TGTGCCAGCAGTTTAAATAGCAATCAGCCCCAGCATTTT.

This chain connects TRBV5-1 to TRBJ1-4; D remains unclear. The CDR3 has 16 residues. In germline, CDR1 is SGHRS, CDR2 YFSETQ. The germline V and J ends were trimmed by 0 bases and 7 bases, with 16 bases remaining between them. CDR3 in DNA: TGCGCCAGCAGCTTGGACGTCCTTACCGGTAGTGAAAAACTGTTTTTT. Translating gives CASSLDVLTGSEKLFF.

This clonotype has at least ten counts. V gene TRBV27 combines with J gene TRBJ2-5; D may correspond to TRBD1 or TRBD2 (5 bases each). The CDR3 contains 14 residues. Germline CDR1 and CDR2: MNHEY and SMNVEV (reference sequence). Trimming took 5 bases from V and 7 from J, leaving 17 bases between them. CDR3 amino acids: CASSRDRNPGTQYF. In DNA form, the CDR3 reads TGTGCCAGCAGTCGGGACCGCAACCCCGGGACCCAGTACTTC.

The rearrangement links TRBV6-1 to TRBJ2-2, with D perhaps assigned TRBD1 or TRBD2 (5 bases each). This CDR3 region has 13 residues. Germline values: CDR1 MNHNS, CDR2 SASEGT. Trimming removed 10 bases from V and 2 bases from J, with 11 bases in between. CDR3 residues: CAIGTTNTGELFF. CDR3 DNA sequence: TGTGCCATCGGGACGACTAACACCGGGGAGCTGTTTTTT.

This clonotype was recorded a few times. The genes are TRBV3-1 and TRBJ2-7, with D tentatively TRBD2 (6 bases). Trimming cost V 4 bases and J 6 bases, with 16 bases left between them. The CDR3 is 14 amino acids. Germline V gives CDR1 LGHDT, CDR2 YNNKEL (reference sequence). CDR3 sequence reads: CASSLTRTTSEQYF. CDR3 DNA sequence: TGTGCCAGCAGCCTGACTAGAACTACTTCCGAGCAGTACTTC.

In DNA, the CDR3 is TGTGCCAGCTCACCTATCCGGACTAGCGGGAACGAGCAGTACTTC. Residues: CASSPIRTSGNEQYF. The J gene is TRBJ2-7, the V gene TRBV18; 12 bases are shared with TRBD2. The CDR3 consists of 15 residues. Trimming removed 3 bases from V and 5 bases from J; junction bases left unmatched: 5. Germline values: CDR1 KGHSH, CDR2 LQKENI.